The clone carrying this T cell receptor (beta chain) occurred many times. TCRbeta library preparation incorporated unique molecular identifiers. From the PCR reads, TCRdb called clonotypes with MiXCR, one entry per CDR3 protein. The sample records approximately 400,000 distinct CDR3 sequences, approximately 10% being singletons. This sample was included in a study of T-cell reconstitution after alpha-beta-depleted transplantation in children. The TCR originated in a human donor who donated a stem cell graft to a child with acute myeloid leukemia. Sequencing was performed on PBMCs from the stem cell graft donor, taken from the stem cell graft.

The CDR3 sequence is CAISEASKPYEQYF. CDR3 nucleotide sequence: TGTGCCATCAGTGAGGCTAGCAAACCCTACGAGCAGTACTTC. V and J are TRBV10-3 and TRBJ2-7; tentative D call: TRBD2 (5 bases). The CDR3 consists of 14 residues. Trimming pared 2 bases from V and 2 bases from J, leaving 10 bases between. Per the germline V gene, CDR1 is ENHRY and CDR2 is SYGVKD.